A selection of T cell receptor beta chains follows, all from one sample in a study of molecular identifiers for immune sequencing clone quantification. TCRdb independently ran MiXCR on the PCR reads; one entry per CDR3 protein. The data contain about half a million distinct CDR3 sequences, 25% of them singletons. The sequencing sample was made of naive CD8+ T cells from blood, with Jurkat cell RNA spiked in. The receptors stem from a human donor in good health. Some libraries in this study had Jurkat cell RNA spiked in. Each CDR3 is given with its conserved first and last residue. A D gene is named only where the DNA matches it firmly. The size entry is marked missing in some rows and otherwise reads once, few, many or a size class.

V gene	J gene	clone size	D gene	CDR3 protein	CDR3 DNA
TRBV7-6	TRBJ2-2	.	TRBD2	CASSSGPGGNTGELFF	TGTGCCAGCAGCTCCGGGCCGGGAGGGAACACCGGGGAGCTGTTTTTT
TRBV19	TRBJ2-2	.	TRBD2	CASRLAGRTGELIF	TGTGCCAGTAGACTAGCGGGAAGGACCGGGGAGCTGATTTTT
TRBV29-1	TRBJ2-1	few	TRBD2	CSVEARLAGEQFF	TGCAGCGTTGAAGCTAGACTAGCCGGTGAGCAGTTCTTC
TRBV6-2/TRBV6-3	TRBJ2-1	few	TRBD2	CASSGTSGINEQFF	TGTGCCAGCAGCGGGACTAGCGGGATCAATGAGCAGTTCTTC
TRBV3-1	TRBJ2-7	few	.	CATEGGTSYEQYF	TGTGCCACGGAGGGCGGAACGTCCTACGAGCAGTACTTC
TRBV30	TRBJ1-2	few	.	CAWIKGYGYTF	TGTGCCTGGATTAAGGGCTATGGCTACACCTTC
TRBV20-1	TRBJ1-4	.	.	CSARGGSYEKLFF	TGCAGTGCGAGAGGGGGGAGTTATGAAAAACTGTTTTTT
TRBV30	TRBJ2-7	.	TRBD1	CAWRNRGSYEQYF	TGTGCCTGGAGAAACAGGGGGTCCTACGAGCAGTACTTC
TRBV28	TRBJ2-2	few	TRBD2	CASSPMRLAGVANTGELFF	TGTGCCAGCAGTCCCATGCGACTAGCGGGAGTGGCGAACACCGGGGAGCTGTTTTTT
TRBV19	TRBJ2-3	many	.	CASSILTGAADTQYF	TGTGCCAGTAGTATCCTGACAGGTGCGGCAGATACGCAGTATTTT
TRBV7-9	TRBJ2-7	.	TRBD2	CASSLGDYEQCF	TGTGCCAGCAGCTTAGGGGACTACGAGCAGTGCTTC
TRBV6-2/TRBV6-3	TRBJ2-6	.	.	CASSFSGVGANVQTF	TGTGCCAGCAGTTTCTCAGGGGTTGGGGCCAACGTCCAGACTTTC
TRBV20-1	TRBJ2-7	once	TRBD1	CSASSEGQGTFYEQYF	TGCAGTGCCAGCTCCGAGGGACAGGGCACTTTCTACGAGCAGTACTTC
TRBV28	TRBJ2-2	.	.	CASSFGSGNTGELFF	TGTGCCAGCAGTTTTGGTAGCGGAAACACCGGGGAGCTGTTTTTT
TRBV2	TRBJ1-3	many	TRBD1	CASSRDSSGNTIYF	TGTGCCAGCAGCAGGGACAGCTCTGGAAACACCATATATTTT
TRBV4-3	TRBJ2-7	few	.	CASSQDRTEVYEQYF	TGCGCCAGCAGCCAAGATCGAACGGAGGTCTACGAGCAGTACTTC
TRBV5-6	TRBJ2-3	few	.	CASSSRLDTQYF	TGTGCCAGCAGCTCGCGTTTGGATACGCAGTATTTT
TRBV28	TRBJ1-5	.	TRBD1	CASSYAGGHQPQHF	TGTGCCAGCAGTTACGCAGGGGGCCATCAGCCCCAGCATTTT
TRBV5-1	TRBJ2-3	many	.	CASSLAGGLGRMQYF	TGCGCCAGCAGCTTGGCTGGGGGATTGGGGCGGATGCAGTATTTT
TRBV30	TRBJ2-2	many	.	CAGGTGELFF	TGTGCCGGAGGGACCGGGGAGCTGTTTTTT
TRBV7-6	TRBJ2-2	few	.	CASSFERNTGELFF	TGTGCCAGCAGCTTCGAACGGAACACCGGGGAGCTGTTTTTT
TRBV6-5	TRBJ2-5	few	TRBD1	CASSPGTGFQETQYF	TGTGCCAGCAGTCCCGGGACAGGGTTCCAAGAGACCCAGTACTTC